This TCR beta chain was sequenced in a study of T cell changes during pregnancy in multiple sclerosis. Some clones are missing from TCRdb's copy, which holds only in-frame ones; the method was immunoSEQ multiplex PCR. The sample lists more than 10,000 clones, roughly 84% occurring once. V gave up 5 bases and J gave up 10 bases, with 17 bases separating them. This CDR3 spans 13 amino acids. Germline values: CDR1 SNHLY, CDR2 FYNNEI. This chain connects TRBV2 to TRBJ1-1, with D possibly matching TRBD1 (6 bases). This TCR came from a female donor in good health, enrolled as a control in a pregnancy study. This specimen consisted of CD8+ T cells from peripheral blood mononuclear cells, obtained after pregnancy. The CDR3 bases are TGTGCCAGCAGTCCAGGGGCCTCCCTGCGAGCTTTCTTT. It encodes CASSPGASLRAFF.